The 27 T cell receptor beta chains below all came from one sample that was sequenced in a study of human T cells and chemical hapten exposure. Time point in this sample: patch test 2, 6 weeks after DPC sensitization. Treatment: therapeutic diphenylcyclopropenone sensitization with weekly scalp DPC. Extraction of total RNA was performed on unfractionated whole blood. TCRdb ran MiXCR on the RACE reads and lists one entry per CDR3 protein. The sample consists of 35,000 to 50,000 distinct CDR3 sequences, 8.5% to 10% of them appearing once. Sequences were derived from whole blood, sampled in connection with sensitization to the hapten diphenylcyclopropenone (DPC). All receptors derive from a woman in her 30s with alopecia areata. Some clones in this sample may be carry-over from other donors' samples.

This clonotype has ten or more counts. The gene calls are TRBV14 and TRBJ2-7; no firm D call. The V and J ends lost 4 bases and 4 bases respectively, with 17 bases between them. Germline lookup yields CDR1 SGHDN and CDR2 FVKESK. CDR3 length equals 15 residues. CDR3 sequence (DNA): TGTGCCAGCAGCCCTTTGGGATCCCGGTGGTACGAGCAGTACTTC. Translated, it gives CASSPLGSRWYEQYF.

The table lists this clonotype with a few counts. The chain couples TRBV7-9 to TRBJ2-2, with D unresolved. The germline V gene has CDR1 SEHNR and CDR2 FQNEAQ (reference sequence). Deletions cut 7 bases from V and 5 bases from J, with 8 bases between. CDR3 length: 12 amino acids. This CDR3 reads CASTPRTGELFF. CDR3 DNA sequence: TGTGCCAGCACCCCCAGGACCGGGGAGCTGTTTTTT.

This clonotype was seen more than once but under ten times. This chain joins TRBV5-1 and TRBJ2-1; weak D call: TRBD1 (6 bases). The length of the CDR3 is 16 residues. The ends were cut back, 0 bases at V and 0 bases at J, with 10 bases in the middle. Per the germline V gene, CDR1 is SGHRS and CDR2 is YFSETQ. The CDR3 spells CASSLVGQPSYNEQFF. The CDR3 coding sequence is TGCGCCAGCAGCTTGGTTGGACAGCCCTCCTACAATGAGCAGTTCTTC. The full variable domain, with the rest looked up from reference TRBV5-1 and TRBJ2-1, is KAGVTQTPRYLIKTRGQQVTLSCSPISGHRSVSWYQQTPGQGLQFLFEYFSETQRNKGNFPGRFSGRQFSNSRSEMNVSTLELGDSALYLCASSLVGQPSYNEQFFGPGTRLTVL.

V gene TRBV6-6 combines with J gene TRBJ2-4, with D uncertain. Per the germline V gene, CDR1 is MNHNY and CDR2 is SVGAGI (reference sequence). CDR3 length: 11 amino acids. V gave up 6 bases and J gave up 4 bases, with 4 bases separating them. This CDR3 is CASSGKNIQYF. The CDR3 nucleotides are TGTGCCAGCAGCGGGAAAAACATTCAGTACTTC.

The chain couples TRBV5-1 to TRBJ1-5; maybe TRBD1 (6 bases). Trimming took off 4 bases at V and 4 bases at J, with 12 bases between the two ends. The CDR3 has 14 amino acids. CDR1 SGHRS and CDR2 YFSETQ come from the germline V gene. CDR3 nucleotide sequence: TGCGCCAGCAGCGAACAGGGAGGGAATCAGCCCCAGCATTTT. Amino acids: CASSEQGGNQPQHF.

Ten or more counts support this clonotype. The gene calls are TRBV7-2 and TRBJ1-3; D unclear. The CDR3 has 16 residues. V shed 2 bases and J shed 10 bases, with 21 bases lying between them. The germline gives CDR1 SGHTA, CDR2 FQGNSA. The CDR3 reads CASSLRQLPSGRTIYF. CDR3 sequence (DNA): TGTGCCAGCAGCTTACGTCAGCTACCGTCTGGGAGAACCATATATTTT.

This clonotype appeared a few times. The chain couples TRBV20-1 to TRBJ2-7; D is tentatively TRBD1 or TRBD2 (5 bases each). In germline, CDR1 is DFQATT, CDR2 SNEGSKA (reference sequence). The CDR3 is made up of 12 amino acids. Between the trimmed V and J ends, which lost 8 bases and 3 bases, there was a span of 14 bases. The CDR3 loop is CSTTGPRYEQYF. DNA for the CDR3: TGCAGTACTACGGGACCGCGCTACGAGCAGTACTTC.

This clonotype was counted at least ten times. CDR3 amino acids: CSTTAGGYLNYEQYF. Written as DNA, the CDR3 is TGCAGCACCACGGCGGGGGGATACCTAAACTACGAGCAGTACTTC. This chain links TRBV20-1 with TRBJ2-7, with TRBD2 identical over 8 bases. The CDR3 contains 15 residues. Germline V gives CDR1 DFQATT, CDR2 SNEGSKA (reference sequence).

This clonotype turned up a few times. The chain combines TRBV11-2 with TRBJ1-4, with D possibly matching TRBD1 (6 bases). Germline V gene data show CDR1 as SGHAT and CDR2 as FQNNGV. V gave up 1 base and J gave up 5 bases, with 17 bases separating them. This CDR3 comprises 17 residues. Here the CDR3 reads CASSLGPYRDPNEKLFF. In DNA, the CDR3 is TGTGCCAGCAGCTTAGGTCCGTACAGGGATCCAAATGAAAAACTGTTTTTT.

This clonotype appeared many times. The chain uses TRBV2 and TRBJ1-2; 8 nucleotides match TRBD1. The CDR3 covers 16 residues. Trimming at V came to 6 bases and at J to 2 bases, leaving 11 bases not matched to a gene. CDR1 is SNHLY, CDR2 FYNNEI, per germline. The CDR3: CASSWRTGRLNYGYTF. For the CDR3, the DNA is TGTGCCAGCAGCTGGCGGACAGGGAGGTTGAACTATGGCTACACCTTC.

This clonotype was counted many times. J is TRBJ1-4 and V is TRBV30; D unresolved. CDR3 length equals 11 residues. V was shortened by 3 bases and J by 12 bases, with 11 bases between the two germline ends. CDR1 is GTSNPN, CDR2 SVGIG, per germline (reference sequence). The CDR3 sequence is CAWRQAVQLFF. The CDR3 bases are TGTGCCTGGAGGCAGGCAGTACAACTGTTTTTT.

The chain combines TRBV4-1 with TRBJ2-3; the D is unclear. Germline V gene data show CDR1 as MGHRA and CDR2 as YSYEKL. This CDR3 is built from 15 residues. Trimming took 4 bases from V and 2 from J, leaving 13 bases between them. The CDR3 nucleotides read TGCGCCAGCAGCCGTTTCGACTTCACCACAGATACGCAGTATTTT. Protein: CASSRFDFTTDTQYF.

Of note for this clonotype: Lacking the conserved final phenylalanine or tryptophan, this CDR3 likely reflects a read error. The rearrangement links TRBV11-2 to TRBJ2-3; D is undetermined. Per germline, CDR1 SGHAT and CDR2 FQNNGV. The CDR3 has 13 residues. V was shortened by 5 bases and J by 3 bases, with 9 bases between the two germline ends. In DNA, the CDR3 is TGTGCCAGCAGCCTTAGTTCTACAGATACGCAGTATTTA. It yields the protein CASSLSSTDTQYL.

The chain uses TRBV5-1 and TRBJ2-3; TRBD2 matches at 15 bases. The trim removed 4 bases at V and 2 bases at J, leaving 11 bases unmatched. The CDR3 is made up of 19 amino acids. The germline CDR1 and CDR2 sequences are SGHRS and YFSETQ. The CDR3 here is CASSRLPGLAGGLTDTQYF. In DNA form, the CDR3 reads TGCGCCAGCAGCAGACTCCCGGGACTAGCGGGGGGACTCACAGATACGCAGTATTTT.

This clonotype has just a few counts. CDR3 nucleotide sequence: TGTGCCAGCAGTGAAGGGCTAGCGGGGTCAGATACGCAGTATTTT. Translation: CASSEGLAGSDTQYF. The chain employs TRBV6-1 and TRBJ2-3, with 9 positions matching TRBD2. CDR3 length: 15 residues. The germline gives CDR1 MNHNS, CDR2 SASEGT. V shed 1 base, J shed 4 bases, and the junction held 3 bases outside the gene matches.

The chain uses TRBV28 and TRBJ2-7; D is ambiguous. From germline, CDR1 is MDHEN and CDR2 SYDVKM. This CDR3 spans 15 amino acids. Trimming stripped 4 bases from V and 6 bases from J, with 19 bases between. The CDR3 coding sequence is TGTGCCAGCAGTTCCGACTGGTTGCCAGTACGCGAGCAGTACTTC. Translation: CASSSDWLPVREQYF.

The CDR3 loop is CASSIGTGQEAFF. CDR3 in DNA: TGTGCCAGCAGTATCGGGACAGGCCAAGAAGCTTTCTTT. The V call is TRBV6-6, the J call TRBJ1-1, with 8 bases lining up with TRBD1. This CDR3 spans 13 amino acids. CDR1 and CDR2 from the germline V gene are MNHNY and SVGAGI (reference sequence). With 5 bases clipped from V and 8 bases from J, the junction kept 7 bases outside the gene matches.

This clonotype turned up a few times. The chain has TRBV3-1 and TRBJ2-2; 8 nucleotides line up with TRBD2. V lost 0 bases to trimming and J lost 7 bases; unmatched junction nucleotides: 7. Germline V gives CDR1 LGHDT, CDR2 YNNKEL (reference sequence). The CDR3 totals 16 residues. The CDR3 is CASSQDPGLVSGELFF. The CDR3, as DNA: TGTGCCAGCAGCCAAGACCCGGGACTAGTAAGCGGGGAGCTGTTTTTT.

This clonotype has a count of ten or more. This chain uses TRBV12-3 or TRBV12-4 with TRBJ2-7; TRBD1 aligns across 7 bases. The trim removed 5 bases at V and 2 bases at J, leaving 6 bases unmatched. This CDR3 has 14 residues. The CDR3 DNA follows: TGTGCCAGCAGTCGCTCGACAGGGCCCTACGAGCAGTACTTC. This sequence encodes CASSRSTGPYEQYF.

The chain combines TRBV7-8 with TRBJ2-5; TRBD1 is a possible D gene (5 bases). CDR1 SGHVS and CDR2 FQNEAQ come from the germline V gene. The length of the CDR3 is 12 residues. V shed 5 bases and J shed 4 bases, with 8 bases lying between them. The CDR3 spells CASSPRAETQYF. CDR3 sequence (DNA): TGTGCCAGCAGCCCCAGGGCAGAGACCCAGTACTTC.

This clonotype has only a few counts. This chain uses TRBV12-3 or TRBV12-4 with TRBJ1-1, with D perhaps TRBD1 (5 bases). The germline V and J ends were trimmed by 8 bases and 1 base, with 14 bases remaining between them. This CDR3 is built from 14 residues. This CDR3 reads CASHPGGGNTEAFF. The CDR3 nucleotides read TGTGCCAGCCACCCTGGCGGGGGGAACACTGAAGCTTTCTTT.

This clonotype has ten or more counts. The chain has TRBV3-1 and TRBJ1-6; D possibly corresponds to TRBD1 (6 bases). CDR1 LGHDT and CDR2 YNNKEL come from the germline V gene (reference sequence). The length of the CDR3 is 15 residues. V was shortened by 7 bases and J by 5 bases, with 15 bases between the two germline ends. DNA of the CDR3: TGTGCCAGCAAAGAGGACAGCACAAATAATTCACCCCTCCACTTT. It translates to CASKEDSTNNSPLHF.

There are many counts of this clonotype. The rearrangement links TRBV20-1 to TRBJ2-5; tentative D call: TRBD1 (7 bases). The CDR3 covers 12 residues. The germline V gene encodes CDR1 DFQATT and CDR2 SNEGSKA (reference sequence). V lost 6 bases and J 7 bases, leaving 15 bases between the germline ends. The CDR3 sequence: CSARRQGGTQYF. CDR3 sequence (DNA): TGCAGTGCCCGCCGGCAGGGGGGGACCCAGTACTTC.

This clonotype came up a few times. This chain uses TRBV24-1 with TRBJ2-1; tentatively, D is TRBD1 (5 bases). Germline assignment: CDR1 KGHDR and CDR2 SFDVKD. CDR3 length: 16 amino acids. Trimming stripped 1 base from V and 1 base from J, with 10 bases between. The CDR3 spells CATSDFWGTSYNEQFF. DNA of the CDR3: TGTGCCACCAGTGATTTCTGGGGCACATCCTACAATGAGCAGTTCTTC.

The J gene is TRBJ2-3, the V gene TRBV28, with 10 bases lining up with TRBD2. J gave up 0 bases and V 10 bases, and 4 bases lay outside the gene matches. The CDR3 loop spans 14 amino acids. CDR1 is MDHEN, CDR2 SYDVKM, per germline. The CDR3 DNA follows: TGTGCCACCGAGCGGGGGGGAAGCACAGATACGCAGTATTTT. Its translation: CATERGGSTDTQYF.

This clonotype was detected a few times. This sequence joins TRBV6-5 and TRBJ1-5; 7 bases are shared with TRBD1. With V trimmed by 4 bases and J by 0 bases, 3 bases remained unmatched. Germline CDR1 is MNHEY and CDR2 is SVGAGI. This CDR3 contains 15 residues. The CDR3 sequence is CASSWDRDSNQPQHF. The DNA of the CDR3 is TGTGCCAGCAGTTGGGACAGAGATAGCAATCAGCCCCAGCATTTT.

In this sample, this clonotype turned up many times. This rearrangement joins TRBV5-1 to TRBJ2-7; D not certain. V was trimmed by 0 bases and J by 0 bases, leaving 10 bases between them. This CDR3 spans 15 amino acids. Per the germline V gene, CDR1 is SGHRS and CDR2 is YFSETQ. The CDR3 protein is CASSLVPGSSYEQYF. In DNA form, the CDR3 reads TGCGCCAGCAGCTTGGTCCCGGGTAGCTCCTACGAGCAGTACTTC. Combining the CDR3 with reference TRBV5-1 and TRBJ2-7 gives the whole variable domain KAGVTQTPRYLIKTRGQQVTLSCSPISGHRSVSWYQQTPGQGLQFLFEYFSETQRNKGNFPGRFSGRQFSNSRSEMNVSTLELGDSALYLCASSLVPGSSYEQYFGPGTRLTVT.